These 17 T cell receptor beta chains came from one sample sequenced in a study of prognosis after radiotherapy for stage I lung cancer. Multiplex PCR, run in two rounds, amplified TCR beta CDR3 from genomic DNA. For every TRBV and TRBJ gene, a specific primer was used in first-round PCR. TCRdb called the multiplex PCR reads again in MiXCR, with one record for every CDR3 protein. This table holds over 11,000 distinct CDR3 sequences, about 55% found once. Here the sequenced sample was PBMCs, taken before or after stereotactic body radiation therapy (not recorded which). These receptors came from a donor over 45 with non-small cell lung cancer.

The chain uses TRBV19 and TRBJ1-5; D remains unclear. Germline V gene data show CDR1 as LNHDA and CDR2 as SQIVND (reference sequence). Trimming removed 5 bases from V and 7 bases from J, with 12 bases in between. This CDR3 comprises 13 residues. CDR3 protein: CASSFGVIQPQHF. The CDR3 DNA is TGTGCCAGTAGTTTCGGGGTCATCCAGCCCCAGCATTTT. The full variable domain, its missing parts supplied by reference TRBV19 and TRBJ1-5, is DGGITQSPKYLFRKEGQNVTLSCEQNLNHDAMYWYRQDPGQGLRLIYYSQIVNDFQKGDIAEGYSVSREKKESFPLTVTSAQKNPTAFYLCASSFGVIQPQHFGDGTRLSIL.

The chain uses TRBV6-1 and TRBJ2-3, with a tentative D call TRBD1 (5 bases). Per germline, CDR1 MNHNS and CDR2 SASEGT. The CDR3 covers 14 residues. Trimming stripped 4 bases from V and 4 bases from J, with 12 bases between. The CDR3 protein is CASSGQGGADTQYF. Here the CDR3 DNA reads TGTGCCAGCAGTGGCCAGGGTGGGGCAGATACGCAGTATTTT.

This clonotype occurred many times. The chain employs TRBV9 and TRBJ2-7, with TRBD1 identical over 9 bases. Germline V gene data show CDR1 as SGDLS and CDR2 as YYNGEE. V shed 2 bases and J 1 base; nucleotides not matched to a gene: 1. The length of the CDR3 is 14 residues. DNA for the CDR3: TGTGCCAGCAGCGTGGACAGGGGATCCTACGAGCAGTACTTC. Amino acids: CASSVDRGSYEQYF. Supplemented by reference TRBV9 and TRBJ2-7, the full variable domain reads DSGVTQTPKHLITATGQRVTLRCSPRSGDLSVYWYQQSLDQGLQFLIQYYNGEERAKGNILERFSAQQFPDLHSELNLSSLELGDSALYFCASSVDRGSYEQYFGPGTRLTVT.

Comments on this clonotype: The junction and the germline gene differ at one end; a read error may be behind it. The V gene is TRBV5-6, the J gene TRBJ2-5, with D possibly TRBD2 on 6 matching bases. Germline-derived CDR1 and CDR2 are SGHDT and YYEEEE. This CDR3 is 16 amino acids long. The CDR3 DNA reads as TGTACCAGCAGCTTGGGTGCGGGACCTTCCCCCGAGACCCAGTACTTC. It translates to CTSSLGAGPSPETQYF.

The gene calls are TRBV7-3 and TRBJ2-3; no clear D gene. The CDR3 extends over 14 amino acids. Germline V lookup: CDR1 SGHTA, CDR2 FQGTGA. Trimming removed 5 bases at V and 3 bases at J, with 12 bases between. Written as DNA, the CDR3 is TGTGCCAGCAGCCCCCGGGCCCAGACAGATACGCAGTATTTT. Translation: CASSPRAQTDTQYF. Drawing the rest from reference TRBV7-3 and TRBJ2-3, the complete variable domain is GAGVSQTPSNKVTEKGKYVELRCDPISGHTALYWYRQSLGQGPEFLIYFQGTGAADDSGLPNDRFFAVRPEGSVSTLKIQRTERGDSAVYLCASSPRAQTDTQYFGPGTRLTVL.

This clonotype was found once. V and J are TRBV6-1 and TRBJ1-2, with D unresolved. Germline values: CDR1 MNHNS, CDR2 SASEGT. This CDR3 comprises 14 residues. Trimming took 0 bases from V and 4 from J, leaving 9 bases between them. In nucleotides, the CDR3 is TGTGCCAGCAGTGAAGCCGGCAGTATCTATGGCTACACCTTC. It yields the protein CASSEAGSIYGYTF.

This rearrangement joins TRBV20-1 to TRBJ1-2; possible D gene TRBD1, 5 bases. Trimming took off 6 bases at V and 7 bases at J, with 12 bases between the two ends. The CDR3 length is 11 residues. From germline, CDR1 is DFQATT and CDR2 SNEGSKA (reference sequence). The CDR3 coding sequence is TGCAGTGCAAGAAGGGGCTTTGGCTACACCTTC. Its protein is CSARRGFGYTF.

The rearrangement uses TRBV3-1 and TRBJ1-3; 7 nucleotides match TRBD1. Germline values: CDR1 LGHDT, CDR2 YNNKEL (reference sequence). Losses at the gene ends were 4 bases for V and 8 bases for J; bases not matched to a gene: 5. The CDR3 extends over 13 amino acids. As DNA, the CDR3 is TGTGCCAGCAGCCGGAAACAGGGGCACACCATATATTTT. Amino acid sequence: CASSRKQGHTIYF.

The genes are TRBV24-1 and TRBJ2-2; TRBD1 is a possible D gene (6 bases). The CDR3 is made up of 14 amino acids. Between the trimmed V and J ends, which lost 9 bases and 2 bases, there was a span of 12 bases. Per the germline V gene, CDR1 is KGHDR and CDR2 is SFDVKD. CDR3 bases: TGTGCCACCGTGGGGGACACTAACACCGGGGAGCTGTTTTTT. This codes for CATVGDTNTGELFF.

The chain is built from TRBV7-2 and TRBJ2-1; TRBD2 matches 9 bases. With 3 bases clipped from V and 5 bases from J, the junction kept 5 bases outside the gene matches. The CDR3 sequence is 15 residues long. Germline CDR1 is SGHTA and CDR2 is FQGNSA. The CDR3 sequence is CASSLAGGPNNEQFF. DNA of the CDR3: TGTGCCAGCAGCTTGGCGGGAGGGCCGAACAATGAGCAGTTCTTC.

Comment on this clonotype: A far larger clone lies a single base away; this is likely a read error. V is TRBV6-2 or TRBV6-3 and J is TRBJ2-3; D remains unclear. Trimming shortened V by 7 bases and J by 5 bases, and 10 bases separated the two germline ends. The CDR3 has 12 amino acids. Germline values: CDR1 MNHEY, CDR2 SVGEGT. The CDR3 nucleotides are TGTGCCAGCACTTTAGACGTAGATACGCAGTATTTT. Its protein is CASTLDVDTQYF.

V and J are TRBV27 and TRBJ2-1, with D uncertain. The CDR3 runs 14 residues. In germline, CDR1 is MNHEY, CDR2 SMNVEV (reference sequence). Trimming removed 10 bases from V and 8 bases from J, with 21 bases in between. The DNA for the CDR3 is TGTGCCATCAAAACCACAGTGTGGTTCGATGAGCAGTTCTTC. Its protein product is CAIKTTVWFDEQFF.

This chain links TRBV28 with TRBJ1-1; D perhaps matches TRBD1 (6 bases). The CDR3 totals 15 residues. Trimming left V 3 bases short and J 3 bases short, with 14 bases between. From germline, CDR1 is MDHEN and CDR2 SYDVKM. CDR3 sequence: CASSFGGLKDTEAFF. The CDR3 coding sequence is TGTGCCAGCAGTTTCGGGGGGCTAAAGGACACTGAAGCTTTCTTT.

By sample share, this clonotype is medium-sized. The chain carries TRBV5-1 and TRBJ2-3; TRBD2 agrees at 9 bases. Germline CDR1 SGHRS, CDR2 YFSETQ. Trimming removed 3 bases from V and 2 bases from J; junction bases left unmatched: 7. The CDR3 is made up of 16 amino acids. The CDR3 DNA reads TGCGCCAGCAGCTACAAACGACTAGCGGACACAGATACGCAGTATTTT. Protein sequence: CASSYKRLADTDTQYF.

The CDR3 nucleotides read TGCGCCAGCAGCTTGGGTCCCGGGGGTTATGAGCAGTTCTTC. Its protein product is CASSLGPGGYEQFF. The J gene is TRBJ2-1, the V gene TRBV5-1; possibly TRBD2 for D (6 bases). Germline CDR1 is SGHRS and CDR2 is YFSETQ. This CDR3 comprises 14 residues. V shed 0 bases and J shed 8 bases, with 12 bases lying between them.

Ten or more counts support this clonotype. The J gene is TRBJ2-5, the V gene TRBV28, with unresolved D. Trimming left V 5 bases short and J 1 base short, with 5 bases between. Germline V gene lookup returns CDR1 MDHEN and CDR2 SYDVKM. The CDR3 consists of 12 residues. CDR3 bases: TGTGCCAGCAGTCCGATCCAAGAGACCCAGTACTTC. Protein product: CASSPIQETQYF.

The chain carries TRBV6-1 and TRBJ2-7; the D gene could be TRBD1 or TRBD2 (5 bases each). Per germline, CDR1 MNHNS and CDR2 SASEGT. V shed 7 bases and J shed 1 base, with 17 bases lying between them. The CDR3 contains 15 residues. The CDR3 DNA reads TGTGCCAGCATTTCTCCCGGGGACGGTTCCTACGAGCAGTACTTC. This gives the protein CASISPGDGSYEQYF.